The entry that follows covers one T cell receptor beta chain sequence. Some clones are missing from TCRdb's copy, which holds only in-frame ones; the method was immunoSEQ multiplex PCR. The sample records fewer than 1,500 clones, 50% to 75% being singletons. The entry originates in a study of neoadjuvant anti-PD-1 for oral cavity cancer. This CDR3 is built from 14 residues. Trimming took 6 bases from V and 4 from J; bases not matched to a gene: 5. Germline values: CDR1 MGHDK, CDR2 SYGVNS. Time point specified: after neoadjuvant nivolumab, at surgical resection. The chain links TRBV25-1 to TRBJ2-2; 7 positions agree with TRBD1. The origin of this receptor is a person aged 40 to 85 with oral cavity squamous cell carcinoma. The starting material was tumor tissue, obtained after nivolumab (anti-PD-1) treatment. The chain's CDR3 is CASSRTGFTGELFF. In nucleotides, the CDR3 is TGTGCCAGCAGCAGGACAGGCTTCACCGGGGAGCTGTTTTTT.